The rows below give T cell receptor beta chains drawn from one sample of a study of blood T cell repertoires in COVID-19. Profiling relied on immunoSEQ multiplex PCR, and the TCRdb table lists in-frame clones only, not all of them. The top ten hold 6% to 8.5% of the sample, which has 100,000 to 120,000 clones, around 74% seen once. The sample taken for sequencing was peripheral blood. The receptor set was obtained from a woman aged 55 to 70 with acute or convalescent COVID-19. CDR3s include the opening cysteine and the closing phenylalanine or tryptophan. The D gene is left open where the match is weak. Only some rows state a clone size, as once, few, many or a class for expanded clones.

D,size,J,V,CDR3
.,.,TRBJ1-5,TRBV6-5,CATRGVWRGNQPQHF
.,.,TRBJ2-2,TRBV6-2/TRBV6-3,CASSYSAKELFF
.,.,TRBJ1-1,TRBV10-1,CASSYLQGPTEAFF
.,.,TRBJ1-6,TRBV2,CASSGTEYNSPLHF
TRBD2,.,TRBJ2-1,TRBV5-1,CASSFGGLEEQFF
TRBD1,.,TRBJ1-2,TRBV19,CASSTEPQGNYGYTF
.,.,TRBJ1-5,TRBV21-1,CASSMSASGRAWGDQPQHF
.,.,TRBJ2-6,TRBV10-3,CAISGYTRASSSGANVLTF
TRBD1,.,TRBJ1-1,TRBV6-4,CASSGYRQGGTEAFF
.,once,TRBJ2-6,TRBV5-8,CASSLWSGKTGANVLTF
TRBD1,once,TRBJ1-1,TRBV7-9,CASSYRTGGQSEAFF
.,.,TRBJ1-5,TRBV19,CASSIFTARGNQPQHF
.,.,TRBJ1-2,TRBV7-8,CASRSGSTSLYGYTF
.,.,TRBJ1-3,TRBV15,CATSRVGGRGGNTIYF
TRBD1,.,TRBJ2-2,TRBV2,CASSYRGTGELFF
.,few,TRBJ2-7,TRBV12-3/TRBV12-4,CASSSVYEQYF
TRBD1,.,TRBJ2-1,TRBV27,CASSFRPGGFLTDNEQFF
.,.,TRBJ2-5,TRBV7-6,CASSVSWGEQETQYF
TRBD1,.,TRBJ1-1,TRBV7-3,CASSSSGQGHTEAFF
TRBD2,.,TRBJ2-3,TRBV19,CASSSGGHGGDTQYF
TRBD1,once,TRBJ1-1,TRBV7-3,CASSLSRQGSTEAFF
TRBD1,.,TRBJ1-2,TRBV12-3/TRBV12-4,CASSLPRGWGYTF
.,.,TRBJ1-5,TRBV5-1,CASSSGADSNQPQHF
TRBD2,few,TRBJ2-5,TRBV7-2,CASRPTSASETQYF
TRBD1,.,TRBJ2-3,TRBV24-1,CATSDYQDRGRDTQYF
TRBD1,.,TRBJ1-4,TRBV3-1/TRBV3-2,CASSQNRGIGEKLFF
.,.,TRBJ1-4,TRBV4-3,CASSQGLSGELFF
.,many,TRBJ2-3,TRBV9,CASSVGLDANTDTQYF
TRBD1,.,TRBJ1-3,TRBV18,CASSPTGVHGNTIYF
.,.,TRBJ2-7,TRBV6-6,CASGLPYEQYF
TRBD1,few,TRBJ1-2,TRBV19,CASSRTRQGNGGYTF
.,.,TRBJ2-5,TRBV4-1,CASSQDGTGVEGETQYF
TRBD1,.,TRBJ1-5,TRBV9,CASSLGGREEQPQHF
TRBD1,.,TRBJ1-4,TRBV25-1,CASSGAPGQGGNEKLFF
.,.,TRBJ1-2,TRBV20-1,CSASSTQGGNYGYTF
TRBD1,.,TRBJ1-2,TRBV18,CASSPGQGRLQNYGYTF
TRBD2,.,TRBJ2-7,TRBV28,CASPGGDEYF
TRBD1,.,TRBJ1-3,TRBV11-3,CASSLSRPGQPSGNTIYF
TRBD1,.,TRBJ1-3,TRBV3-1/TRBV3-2,CASSQYRQGGSGNTIYF
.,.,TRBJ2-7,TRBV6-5,CASSPGTGGKFEQYF
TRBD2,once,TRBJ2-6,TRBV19,CASTRTSGGTGANVLTF
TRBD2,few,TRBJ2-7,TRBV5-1,CASRGGPTSYEQYF
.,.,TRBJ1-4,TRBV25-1,CASSEFLAGNEKLFF
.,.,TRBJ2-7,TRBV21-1,CASSPHGDRPYEQYF
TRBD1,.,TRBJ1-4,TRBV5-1,CASSSGTDREKLFF